Following are 10 T cell receptor beta chains from one sample sequenced in a study of T cells in Graves' hyperthyroidism and ophthalmopathy. Authors of the study amplified TCR beta CDR3 regions from RNA transcripts. Initially, a first-round RT-PCR of the TCR CDR3 employed the HTBI primer set. A single record per CDR3 protein comes from TCRdb applying MiXCR to the multiplex PCR reads. The sample carries fewer than 650,000 distinct CDR3 sequences, roughly 14% recorded once. Source material: blood. These receptors all stem from a woman in her 40s with Graves' ophthalmopathy.

In its sample, this clonotype was seen many times. The rearrangement uses TRBV12-3 or TRBV12-4 and TRBJ2-5; 8 bases fit TRBD1. The CDR3 totals 15 residues. Germline trimming cut 5 bases from V and 7 bases from J; bases unmatched to any gene: 12. Here the CDR3 reads CASSDLKDRVGTQYF. CDR3 DNA: TGTGCCAGCAGTGACCTCAAGGACAGGGTTGGGACCCAGTACTTC.

In its sample, this clonotype was seen many times. The chain has TRBV11-2 and TRBJ2-5, with TRBD2 identical over 15 bases. After removal of 6 bases from V and 5 bases from J, the junction contained 10 bases not matched to a gene. The CDR3 extends over 17 amino acids. CDR1 and CDR2 from the germline V gene are SGHAT and FQNNGV. The CDR3 coding sequence is TGTGCCAGCAGACGAGGACTAGCGGGAGGGGCCGGGGAGACCCAGTACTTC. As protein: CASRRGLAGGAGETQYF.

Many counts were recorded for this clonotype. V and J are TRBV15 and TRBJ1-5, with 10 bases identical to TRBD1. V lost 5 bases, J lost 9 bases, and 13 bases stayed unmatched. The CDR3 length is 16 residues. Germline V CDR1 and CDR2: LNHNV, YYDKDF (reference sequence). As DNA, the CDR3 is TGTGCCACCAGCCCCTATGTGGAGACAGGGGGCAGGCCCCAGCATTTT. Translating it yields CATSPYVETGGRPQHF.

This clonotype showed up many times. V and J are TRBV12-3 or TRBV12-4 and TRBJ2-7; 10 bases agree with TRBD1. The CDR3 runs 14 residues. The J segment lost 2 bases and the V segment lost 7 bases, leaving 5 bases of the junction unmatched. CDR3 sequence reads: CASTGTGVTYEQYF. The CDR3 nucleotides are TGTGCCAGCACCGGGACAGGGGTCACCTACGAGCAGTACTTC.

This clonotype was found many times. This sequence joins TRBV6-5 and TRBJ1-2; possibly TRBD1 for D (5 bases). Germline CDR1 and CDR2: MNHEY and SVGAGI. Trimming pared 2 bases from V and 5 bases from J, leaving 18 bases between. The CDR3 is 16 residues long. Here the CDR3 DNA reads TGTGCCAGCAGTTACCGGGGACCGAGAGAGAGTTATGGCTACACCTTC. Translation gives CASSYRGPRESYGYTF.

This chain's CDR3 is CASTPGDRGYTF. The DNA for the CDR3 is TGTGCCAGCACGCCGGGGGATCGTGGCTACACCTTC. The chain joins TRBV28 to TRBJ1-2; a possible D gene is TRBD1 (5 bases). Per germline, CDR1 MDHEN and CDR2 SYDVKM. V gave up 7 bases and J gave up 7 bases, with 13 bases separating them. The CDR3 sequence is 12 residues long.

The V and J genes are TRBV28 and TRBJ2-5, with 10 bases identical to TRBD2. This CDR3 comprises 17 residues. The germline gives CDR1 MDHEN, CDR2 SYDVKM. Trimming removed 7 bases from V and 5 bases from J; junction bases left unmatched: 16. CDR3 nucleotides: TGTGCCAGCAACCGACCAGGGCTAGCGGGAGTCCTTGAGACCCAGTACTTC. This codes for CASNRPGLAGVLETQYF.

A few counts support this clonotype. This sequence joins TRBV7-8 and TRBJ1-1; D unclear. The V gene's germline CDR1 is SGHVS and CDR2 FQNEAQ. The V and J ends lost 0 bases and 2 bases respectively, with 7 bases between them. The CDR3 has 14 residues. CDR3: CASSLAGHNTEAFF. The CDR3 DNA follows: TGTGCCAGCAGCTTAGCGGGCCACAACACTGAAGCTTTCTTT.

This clonotype came up many times. CDR3 nucleotides: TGTGCCAGCAGTGACAATAACTATGGCTACACCTTC. It yields the protein CASSDNNYGYTF. The chain recombines TRBV6-2 or TRBV6-3 with TRBJ1-2; the D is unclear. Trimming took off 5 bases at V and 1 base at J, with 5 bases between the two ends. CDR3 length equals 12 residues. Per the germline V gene, CDR1 is MNHEY and CDR2 is SVGEGT.

There are many counts of this clonotype. The V call is TRBV20-1, the J call TRBJ2-7; D possibly uses TRBD1 or TRBD2 (5 bases each). The ends were cut back, 0 bases at V and 2 bases at J, with 11 bases in the middle. The CDR3 is 14 residues long. CDR1 is DFQATT, CDR2 SNEGSKA, per germline (reference sequence). CDR3 bases: TGCAGTGCTAGAGACAGGGACCTCACCTACGAGCAGTACTTC. It is translated as CSARDRDLTYEQYF.